These T cell receptor beta chains were read from a single sample in a study of cytomegalovirus exposure and HLA in healthy donors. Only in-frame clones appear in the TCRdb table, and some are missing; sequencing was by immunoSEQ multiplex PCR. The table includes approximately 150,000 clones, roughly 75% detected once. The sample was PBMCs. The receptors shown here come from a female donor in good health and CMV-seronegative. Both conserved end residues are part of each CDR3. Clone size appears in some rows only: once, few, many, or a class for an expanded clone.

CASSPSFGTSDNEQFF | TRBV6-6 | -
CASSLEGEGTEAFF | TRBV9 | -
CASSLPGGNYGYTF | TRBV28 | -
CASSAPLSGAPNQPQHF | TRBV10-2 | -
CASSLRDRVANTGELFF | TRBV28 | -
CATRQSGNTIYF | TRBV15 | once
CASSLERGGSTDTQYF | TRBV5-1 | -
CASSPVPGRGRLTDTQYF | TRBV18 | -
CASSFLTGDPQHF | TRBV7-9 | -
CASSPAKWGMRNTEAFF | TRBV7-9 | -
CASSELASGSGEQYF | TRBV2 | -
CASTPLRDRGNTIYF | TRBV2 | -
CASSVGGSLGQPQHF | TRBV9 | -
CASSGTTSYEQYF | TRBV9 | few
CASSLGSGGRPGELFF | TRBV11-2 | -
CASSFPGTGGTISGNTIYF | TRBV7-2 | once
CASQKEELDGYTF | TRBV7-9 | -
CASRSTNTGELFF | TRBV28 | -
CASTLDGVGGELFF | TRBV7-9 | -
CAISESGGETQYF | TRBV10-3 | once
CASSVAGDEQYF | TRBV9 | -
CASSLPPSYYSNQPQHF | TRBV5-5 | -
CASSSSGTGLDGYTF | TRBV5-1 | -
CASSTKSGWAGNEQFF | TRBV7-2 | -
CASSLMSGREGSYEQYF | TRBV7-9 | few
CASSQDKGLAGGDPYNEQFF | TRBV4-1 | -
CASRTSGRTEQYF | TRBV6-5 | -
CASRRVTGGDSTRLEQFF | TRBV5-1 | -
CASSPSPSGGSAQYF | TRBV11-2 | -
CASSVTGLAGEQYF | TRBV6-1 | -
CASSSPQGGGYTF | TRBV6-5 | -
CAWSVGGRYTDTQYF | TRBV30 | -
CASSSGTGGEKLFF | TRBV7-9 | -
CASSQDNGGRRPGELFF | TRBV4-1 | -
CASILGGGRTDTQYF | TRBV4-1 | -
CATAPGPTGTQYF | TRBV6-5 | -
CASSASQVVGLDTEAFF | TRBV11-2 | -
CASSLVVTASTDTQYF | TRBV5-1 | -
CASSQDISRGEKLFF | TRBV4-3 | -
CASSLGLAGDFGADTQYF | TRBV18 | -
CASSPDSDGQPQHF | TRBV6-5 | -
CASSVSRLTLYGYTF | TRBV6-1 | -
CASHPSGSYNEQFF | TRBV4-1 | -
CASSTSGETQYF | TRBV9 | -
CASSFRETSTEAFF | TRBV7-8 | -
CASTVYGGQGSQPQHF | TRBV19 | -
CASSPGGPGRGEDEQFF | TRBV4-2 | few
CASSEVPENTEAFF | TRBV6-1 | -
CASTGQGANQPQHF | TRBV7-9 | -
CASSLRDCNYEQYF | TRBV10-1 | -
CASSTGGRTYNEQFF | TRBV19 | -
CASSSAGLPTDTQYF | TRBV5-4 | -
CASRQGQGANTGELFF | TRBV6-6 | -